The sequence of this TCR beta chain was determined in a study of cytomegalovirus exposure and HLA in healthy donors. The PCR used 60 Vbeta and 13 Jbeta primers. Data came from immunoSEQ multiplex PCR; TCRdb stores just in-frame clones and leaves some out. The sample consists of 130,000 or so clones, around 59% of them appearing once. This clone appeared once. Germline CDR1 LNHNV, CDR2 YYDKDF (reference sequence). V was clipped by 0 bases and J by 8 bases; unmatched bases: 12. The CDR3 length is 18 residues. The sequence was obtained from a male donor in good health and CMV-seronegative. The gene calls are TRBV15 and TRBJ2-1; 11 nucleotides match TRBD2. The sample taken for sequencing was PBMCs. This chain's CDR3 is CATSRDLDSGGVLDEQFF. As DNA, the CDR3 is TGTGCCACCAGCAGAGATCTCGATAGCGGGGGGGTTTTGGATGAGCAGTTCTTC.